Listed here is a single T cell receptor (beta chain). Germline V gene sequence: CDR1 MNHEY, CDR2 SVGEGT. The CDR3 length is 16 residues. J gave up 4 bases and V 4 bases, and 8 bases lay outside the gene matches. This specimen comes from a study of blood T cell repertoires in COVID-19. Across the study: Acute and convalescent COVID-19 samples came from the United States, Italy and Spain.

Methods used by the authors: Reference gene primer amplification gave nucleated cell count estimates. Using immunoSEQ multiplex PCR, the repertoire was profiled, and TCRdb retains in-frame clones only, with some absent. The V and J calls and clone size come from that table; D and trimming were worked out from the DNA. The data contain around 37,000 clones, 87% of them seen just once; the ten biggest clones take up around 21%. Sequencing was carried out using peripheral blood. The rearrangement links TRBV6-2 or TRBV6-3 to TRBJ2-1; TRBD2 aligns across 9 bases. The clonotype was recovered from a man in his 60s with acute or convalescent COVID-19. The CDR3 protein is CASSSPTTSGYNEQFF. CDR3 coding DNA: TGTGCCAGCAGTTCCCCCACGACTAGCGGATACAATGAGCAGTTCTTC.